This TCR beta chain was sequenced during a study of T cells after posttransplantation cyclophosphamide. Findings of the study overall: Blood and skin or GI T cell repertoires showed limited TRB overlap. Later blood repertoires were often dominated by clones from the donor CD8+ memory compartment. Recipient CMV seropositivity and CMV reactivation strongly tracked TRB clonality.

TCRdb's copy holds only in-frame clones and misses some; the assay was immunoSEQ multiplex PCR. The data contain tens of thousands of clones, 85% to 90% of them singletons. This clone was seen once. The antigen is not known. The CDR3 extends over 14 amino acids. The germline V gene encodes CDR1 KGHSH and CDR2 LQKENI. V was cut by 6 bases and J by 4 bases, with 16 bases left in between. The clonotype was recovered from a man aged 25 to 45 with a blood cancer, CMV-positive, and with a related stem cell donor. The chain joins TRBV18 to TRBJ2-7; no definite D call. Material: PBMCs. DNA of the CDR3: TGTGCCAGCTCCCCTCGAGGTACGGATTACGAGCAGTACTTC. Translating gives CASSPRGTDYEQYF.